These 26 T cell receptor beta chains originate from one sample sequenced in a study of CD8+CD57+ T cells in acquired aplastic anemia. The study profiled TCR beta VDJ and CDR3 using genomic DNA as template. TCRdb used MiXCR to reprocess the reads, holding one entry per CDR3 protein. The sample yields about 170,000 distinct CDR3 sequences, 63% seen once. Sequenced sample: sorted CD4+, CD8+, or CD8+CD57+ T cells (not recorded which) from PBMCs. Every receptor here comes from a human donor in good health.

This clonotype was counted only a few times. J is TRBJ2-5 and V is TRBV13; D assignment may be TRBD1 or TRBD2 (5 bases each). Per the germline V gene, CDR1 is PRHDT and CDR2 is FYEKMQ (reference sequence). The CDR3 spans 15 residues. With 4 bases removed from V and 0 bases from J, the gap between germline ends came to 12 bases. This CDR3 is CASSSGPSYQETQYF. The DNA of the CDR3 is TGTGCCAGCAGCTCGGGACCGTCGTACCAAGAGACCCAGTACTTC.

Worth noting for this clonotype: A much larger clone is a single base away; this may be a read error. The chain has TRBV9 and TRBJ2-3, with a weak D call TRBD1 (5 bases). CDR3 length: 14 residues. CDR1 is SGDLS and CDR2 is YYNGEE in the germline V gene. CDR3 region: CASSVGRTTGTQYF. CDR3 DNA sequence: TGTGCCAGCAGCGTAGGCCGGACCACAGGTACGCAGTATTTT.

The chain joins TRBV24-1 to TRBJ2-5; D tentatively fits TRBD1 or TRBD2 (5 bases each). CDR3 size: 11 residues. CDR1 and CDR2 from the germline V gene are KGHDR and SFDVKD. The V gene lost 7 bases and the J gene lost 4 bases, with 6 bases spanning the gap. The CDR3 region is CATRRGETQYF. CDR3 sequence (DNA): TGTGCCACCAGGAGGGGAGAGACCCAGTACTTC.

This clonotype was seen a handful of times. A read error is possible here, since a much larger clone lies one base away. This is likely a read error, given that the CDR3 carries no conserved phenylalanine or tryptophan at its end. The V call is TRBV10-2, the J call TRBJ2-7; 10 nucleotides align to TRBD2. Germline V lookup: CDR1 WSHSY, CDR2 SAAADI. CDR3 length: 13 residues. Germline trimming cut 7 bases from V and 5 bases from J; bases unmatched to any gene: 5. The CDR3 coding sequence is TGCGCCAGCACTAGCGGGAGCTTTCACGAGCAGTACCTC. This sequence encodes CASTSGSFHEQYL.

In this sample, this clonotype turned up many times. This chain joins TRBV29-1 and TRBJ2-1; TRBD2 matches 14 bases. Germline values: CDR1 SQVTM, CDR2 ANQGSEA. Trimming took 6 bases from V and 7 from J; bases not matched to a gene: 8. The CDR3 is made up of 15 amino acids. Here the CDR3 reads CSVEPGLAGANEQFF. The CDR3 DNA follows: TGCAGCGTAGAACCGGGACTAGCGGGAGCAAATGAGCAGTTCTTC.

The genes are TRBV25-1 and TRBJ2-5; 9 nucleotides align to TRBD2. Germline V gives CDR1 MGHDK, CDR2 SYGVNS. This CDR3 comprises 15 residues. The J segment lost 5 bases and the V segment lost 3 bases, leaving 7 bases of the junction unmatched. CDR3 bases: TGTGCCAGCAGTGATGCGGGAGGGCCCCGTGAGACCCAGTACTTC. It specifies CASSDAGGPRETQYF.

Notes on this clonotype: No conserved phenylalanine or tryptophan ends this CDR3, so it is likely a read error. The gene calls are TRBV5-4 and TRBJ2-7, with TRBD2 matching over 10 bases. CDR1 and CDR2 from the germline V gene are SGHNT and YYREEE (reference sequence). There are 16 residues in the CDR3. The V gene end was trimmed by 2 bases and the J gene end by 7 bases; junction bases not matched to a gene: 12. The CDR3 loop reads CASSFHGLADYNEQYL. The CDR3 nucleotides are TGTGCCAGCAGCTTTCATGGACTAGCGGACTACAATGAGCAGTACCTC.

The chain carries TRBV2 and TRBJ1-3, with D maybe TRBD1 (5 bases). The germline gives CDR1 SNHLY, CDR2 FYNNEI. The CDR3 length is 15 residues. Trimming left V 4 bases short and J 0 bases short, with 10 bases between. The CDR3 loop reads CASSGLGDSGNTIYF. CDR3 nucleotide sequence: TGTGCCAGCAGTGGCCTAGGGGACTCTGGAAACACCATATATTTT.

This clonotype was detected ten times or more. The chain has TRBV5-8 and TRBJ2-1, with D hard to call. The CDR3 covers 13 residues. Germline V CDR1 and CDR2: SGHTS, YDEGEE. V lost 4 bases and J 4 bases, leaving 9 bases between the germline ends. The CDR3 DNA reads TGTGCCAGCAGCGACAAGCTATACAATGAGCAGTTCTTC. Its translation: CASSDKLYNEQFF.

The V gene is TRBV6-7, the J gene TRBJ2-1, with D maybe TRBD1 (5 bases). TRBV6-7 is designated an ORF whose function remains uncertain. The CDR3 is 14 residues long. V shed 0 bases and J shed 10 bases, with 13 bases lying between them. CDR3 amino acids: CASSYSWQGSEQFF. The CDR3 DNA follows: TGTGCCAGCAGTTACTCGTGGCAGGGAAGCGAGCAGTTCTTC.

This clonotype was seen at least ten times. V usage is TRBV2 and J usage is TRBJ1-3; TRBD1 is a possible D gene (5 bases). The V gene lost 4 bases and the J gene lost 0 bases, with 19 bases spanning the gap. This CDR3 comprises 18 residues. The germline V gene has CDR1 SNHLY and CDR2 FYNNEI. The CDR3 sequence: CASSGRDAENDSGNTIYF. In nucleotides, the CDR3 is TGTGCCAGCAGTGGGCGGGACGCCGAAAATGACTCTGGAAACACCATATATTTT.

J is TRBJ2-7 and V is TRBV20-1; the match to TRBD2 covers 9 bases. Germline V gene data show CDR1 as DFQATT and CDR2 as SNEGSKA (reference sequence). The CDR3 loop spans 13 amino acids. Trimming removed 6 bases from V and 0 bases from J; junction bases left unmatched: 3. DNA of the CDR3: TGCAGTGCGCTTAGCGGGAGCTCCTACGAGCAGTACTTC. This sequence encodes CSALSGSSYEQYF.

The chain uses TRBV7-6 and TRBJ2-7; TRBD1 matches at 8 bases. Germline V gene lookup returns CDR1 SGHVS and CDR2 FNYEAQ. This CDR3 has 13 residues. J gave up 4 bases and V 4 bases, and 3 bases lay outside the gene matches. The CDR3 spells CASSSNRGYEQYF. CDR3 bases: TGTGCCAGCAGCTCAAACAGGGGGTACGAGCAGTACTTC.

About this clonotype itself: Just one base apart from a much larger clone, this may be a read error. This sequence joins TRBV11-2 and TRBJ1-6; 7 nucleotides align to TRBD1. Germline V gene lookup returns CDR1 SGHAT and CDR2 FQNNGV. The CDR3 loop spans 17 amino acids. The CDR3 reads CASSISTGEIYNSPPHF. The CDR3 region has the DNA TGTGCCAGCAGCATCTCCACAGGGGAAATATATAATTCACCCCCCCACTTT. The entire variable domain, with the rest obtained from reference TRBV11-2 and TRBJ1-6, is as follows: EAGVAQSPRYKIIEKRQSVAFWCNPISGHATLYWYQQILGQGPKLLIQFQNNGVVDDSQLPKDRFSAERLKGVDSTLKIQPAKLEDSAVYLCASSISTGEIYNSPPHFGNGTRLTVT.

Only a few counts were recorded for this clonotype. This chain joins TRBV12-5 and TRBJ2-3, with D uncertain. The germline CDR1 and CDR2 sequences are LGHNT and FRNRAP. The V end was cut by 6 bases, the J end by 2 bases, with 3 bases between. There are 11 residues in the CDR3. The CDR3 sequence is CASGLTDTQYF. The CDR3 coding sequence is TGTGCTAGTGGACTCACAGATACGCAGTATTTT.

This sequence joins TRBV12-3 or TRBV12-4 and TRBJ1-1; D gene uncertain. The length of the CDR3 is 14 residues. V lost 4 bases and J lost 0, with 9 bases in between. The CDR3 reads CASSYSPLNTEAFF. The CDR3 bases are TGTGCCAGCAGTTACAGTCCGTTGAACACTGAAGCTTTCTTT.

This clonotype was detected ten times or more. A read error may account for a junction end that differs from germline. CDR3 DNA sequence: TGCAGTGCCAGAGGGGGGACAGAAGAAAACACCATATATTTT. Its translation is CSARGGTEENTIYF. V and J are TRBV20-1 and TRBJ1-3, with 7 bases matching TRBD1. The CDR3 spans 14 residues. Looked up from germline, CDR1 is DFQATT and CDR2 is SNEGSKA (reference sequence).

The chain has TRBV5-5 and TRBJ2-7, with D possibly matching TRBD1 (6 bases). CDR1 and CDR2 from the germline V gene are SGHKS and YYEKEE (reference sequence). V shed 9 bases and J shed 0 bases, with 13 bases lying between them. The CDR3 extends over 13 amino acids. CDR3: CATRDTFSYEQYF. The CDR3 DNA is TGTGCCACCAGGGACACCTTCTCCTACGAGCAGTACTTC.

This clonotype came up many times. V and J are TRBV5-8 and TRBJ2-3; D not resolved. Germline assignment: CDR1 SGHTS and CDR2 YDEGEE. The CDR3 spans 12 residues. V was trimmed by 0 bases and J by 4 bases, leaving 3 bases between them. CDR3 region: CASSLESDTQYF. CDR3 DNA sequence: TGTGCCAGCAGCTTGGAGTCAGATACGCAGTATTTT.

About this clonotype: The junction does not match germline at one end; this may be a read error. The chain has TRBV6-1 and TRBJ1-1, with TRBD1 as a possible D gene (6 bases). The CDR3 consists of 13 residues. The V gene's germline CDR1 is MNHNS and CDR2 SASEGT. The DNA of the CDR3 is TGCGCCACACGAAATCAGGGGAGCACTGAAGCTTTCTTT. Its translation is CATRNQGSTEAFF.

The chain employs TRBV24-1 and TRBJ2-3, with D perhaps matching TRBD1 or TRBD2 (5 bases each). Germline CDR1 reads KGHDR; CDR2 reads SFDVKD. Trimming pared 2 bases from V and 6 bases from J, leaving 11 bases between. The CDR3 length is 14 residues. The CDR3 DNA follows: TGTGCCACCAGTGATTGGGGCGGGTCGGATACGCAGTATTTT. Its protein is CATSDWGGSDTQYF.

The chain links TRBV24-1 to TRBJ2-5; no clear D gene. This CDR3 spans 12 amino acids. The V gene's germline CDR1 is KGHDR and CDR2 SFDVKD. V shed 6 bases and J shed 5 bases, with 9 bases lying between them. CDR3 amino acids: CATSRFGETQYF. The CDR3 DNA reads TGTGCCACCAGTCGATTCGGGGAGACCCAGTACTTC.

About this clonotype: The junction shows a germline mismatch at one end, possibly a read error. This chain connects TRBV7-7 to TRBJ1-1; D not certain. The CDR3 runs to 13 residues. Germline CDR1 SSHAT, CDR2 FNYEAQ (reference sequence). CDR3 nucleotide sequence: TGTGCCAGCAGCATTAGCATGAACACTGTAGCTTTCTTT. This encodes CASSISMNTVAFF.

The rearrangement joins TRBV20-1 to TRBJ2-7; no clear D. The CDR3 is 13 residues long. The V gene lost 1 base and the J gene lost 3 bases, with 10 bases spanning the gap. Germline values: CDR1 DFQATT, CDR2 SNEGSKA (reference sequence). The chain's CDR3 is CSARVRPDYEQYF. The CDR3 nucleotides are TGCAGTGCTAGAGTGAGGCCTGACTACGAGCAGTACTTC.

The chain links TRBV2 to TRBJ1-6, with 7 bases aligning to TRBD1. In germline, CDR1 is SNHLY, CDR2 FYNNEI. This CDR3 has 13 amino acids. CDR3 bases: TGTGCAACCGGGGACAGACTTGGTTCACCCCTCCACTTT. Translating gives CATGDRLGSPLHF.

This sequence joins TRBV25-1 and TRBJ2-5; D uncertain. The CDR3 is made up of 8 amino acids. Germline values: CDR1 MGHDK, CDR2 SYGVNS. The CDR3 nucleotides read TGTGACCAAGAGACCCAGTACTTC. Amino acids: CDQETQYF.